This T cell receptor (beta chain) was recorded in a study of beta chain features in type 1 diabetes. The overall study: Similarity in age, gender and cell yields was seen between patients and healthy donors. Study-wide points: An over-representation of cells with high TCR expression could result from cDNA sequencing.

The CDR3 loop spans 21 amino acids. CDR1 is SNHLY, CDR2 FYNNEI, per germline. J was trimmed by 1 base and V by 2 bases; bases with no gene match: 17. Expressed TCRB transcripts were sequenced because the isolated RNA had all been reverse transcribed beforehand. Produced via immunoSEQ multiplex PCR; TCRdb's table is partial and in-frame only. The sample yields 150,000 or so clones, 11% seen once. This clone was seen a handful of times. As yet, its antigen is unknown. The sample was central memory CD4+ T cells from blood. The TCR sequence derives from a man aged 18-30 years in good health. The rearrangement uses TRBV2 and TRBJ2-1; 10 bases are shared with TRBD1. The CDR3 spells CASSESADRGHRTFSYNEQFF. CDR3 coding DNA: TGTGCCAGCAGTGAATCCGCTGACAGGGGGCACCGGACTTTTTCCTACAATGAGCAGTTCTTC.